The T cell receptor (beta chain) described here comes from a study of PD-1 blockade in mismatch repair-deficient tumors. Measured with immunoSEQ multiplex PCR; TCRdb has only the in-frame clones, and not every one. The table includes some 66,000 clones, 70% to 90% detected once. Trimming pared 3 bases from V and 7 bases from J, leaving 16 bases between. From germline, CDR1 is MNHEY and CDR2 SMNVEV (reference sequence). The CDR3 extends over 14 amino acids. V and J are TRBV27 and TRBJ2-7; D ambiguous. The source material was peripheral blood, sampled 52 weeks after starting pembrolizumab. The receptor was derived from an adult with mismatch repair-deficient cancer. The CDR3 region has the DNA TGTGCCAGCAGTTTTCGTGGGCTGTACGATGAGCAGTACTTC. Residues: CASSFRGLYDEQYF.